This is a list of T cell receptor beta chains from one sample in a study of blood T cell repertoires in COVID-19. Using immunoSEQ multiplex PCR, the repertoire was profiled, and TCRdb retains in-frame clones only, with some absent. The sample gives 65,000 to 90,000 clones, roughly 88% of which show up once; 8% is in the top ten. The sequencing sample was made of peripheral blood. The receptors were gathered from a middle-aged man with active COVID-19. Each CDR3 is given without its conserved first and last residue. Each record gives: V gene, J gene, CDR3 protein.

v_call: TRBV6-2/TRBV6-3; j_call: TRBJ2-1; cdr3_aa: ASSPTSNEQF
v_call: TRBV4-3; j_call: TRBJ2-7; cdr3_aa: ASSQDLNRGSYEQY
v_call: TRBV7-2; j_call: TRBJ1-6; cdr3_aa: ASSLRDSRNSPLH
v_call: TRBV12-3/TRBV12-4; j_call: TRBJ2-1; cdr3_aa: ASSYDRAEQF
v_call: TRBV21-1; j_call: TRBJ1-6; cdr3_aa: TARDRGNSPLH
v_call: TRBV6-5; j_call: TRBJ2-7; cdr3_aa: ASSYSPGGGFEQY
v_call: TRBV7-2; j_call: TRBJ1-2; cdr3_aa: ASSPPSRPNYGYT
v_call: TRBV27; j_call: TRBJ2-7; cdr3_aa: ASKPSGATLYEQY
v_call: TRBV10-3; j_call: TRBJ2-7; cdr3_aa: AISESVAAPGGEQY
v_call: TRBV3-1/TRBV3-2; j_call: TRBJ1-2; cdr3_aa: ASSQKGGYGYT
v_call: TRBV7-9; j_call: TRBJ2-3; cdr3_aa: ASSVGTGGVDTQY
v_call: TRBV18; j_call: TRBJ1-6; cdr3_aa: ASSPRDGRRNSPLH
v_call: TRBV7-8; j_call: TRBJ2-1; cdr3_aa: ASRFGESSYNEQF
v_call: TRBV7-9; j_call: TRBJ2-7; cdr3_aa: ASSSQGNANEQY
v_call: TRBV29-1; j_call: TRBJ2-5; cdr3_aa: TVSGVESGETQY
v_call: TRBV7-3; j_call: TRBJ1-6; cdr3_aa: ASSSQGSGSPLH